The 15 T cell receptor beta chains below come from one sample, sequenced in a study of CD8 T cells in ankylosing spondylitis. TCRdb re-analysed the 5' RACE reads in MiXCR, keeping a single row per CDR3 protein. The sample yields about 15,000 distinct CDR3 sequences, about 2.7% seen once. Sequenced: blood, either unsorted or a sorted T cell fraction (not recorded which). These receptors were taken from a male donor with ankylosing spondylitis or in good health (not recorded which).

This clonotype appeared many times. The rearrangement uses TRBV9 and TRBJ1-1; 11 bases fit TRBD1. The CDR3 consists of 15 residues. The V and J ends lost 4 bases and 5 bases, in that order; junction bases with no gene match: 7. Germline values: CDR1 SGDLS, CDR2 YYNGEE. The CDR3 DNA sequence: TGTGCCAGCAGCTTCGGGACAGGGGGTGAGACTGAAGCTTTCTTT. It translates to CASSFGTGGETEAFF.

In this sample, this clonotype turned up many times. This chain joins TRBV9 and TRBJ2-1, with 9 bases fitting TRBD2. The V segment lost 0 bases and the J segment 1 base; nucleotides outside the gene matches: 8. The germline V gene encodes CDR1 SGDLS and CDR2 YYNGEE. There are 18 residues in the CDR3. This CDR3 reads CASSVGLAGATSYNEQFF. CDR3 DNA: TGTGCCAGCAGCGTAGGATTAGCGGGGGCCACTTCCTACAATGAGCAGTTCTTC.

This clonotype was recorded many times. J is TRBJ2-2 and V is TRBV9; weak D call: TRBD1 (6 bases). V shed 4 bases and J shed 2 bases, with 12 bases lying between them. The CDR3 is 15 amino acids. The V gene's germline CDR1 is SGDLS and CDR2 YYNGEE. The CDR3, as DNA: TGTGCCAGCAGCAGGCAGGGGCCCAACACCGGGGAGCTGTTTTTT. The encoded protein is CASSRQGPNTGELFF. The full variable domain, its missing parts supplied by reference TRBV9 and TRBJ2-2, is DSGVTQTPKHLITATGQRVTLRCSPRSGDLSVYWYQQSLDQGLQFLIQYYNGEERAKGNILERFSAQQFPDLHSELNLSSLELGDSALYFCASSRQGPNTGELFFGEGSRLTVL.

This clonotype is labeled medium-sized. J is TRBJ2-3 and V is TRBV9; the match to TRBD2 covers 8 bases. The germline V gene encodes CDR1 SGDLS and CDR2 YYNGEE. V trimming: 0 bases; J trimming: 1 base; junction bases outside the gene matches: 4. CDR3 length: 16 residues. The CDR3 nucleotides are TGTGCCAGCAGCGTAGCGGGGGGGGGAGGCACAGATACGCAGTATTTT. Residues: CASSVAGGGGTDTQYF.

This clonotype was counted at least ten times. The chain carries TRBV9 and TRBJ1-2, with TRBD1 as a possible D gene (5 bases). Germline V gene data show CDR1 as SGDLS and CDR2 as YYNGEE. The CDR3 has 14 amino acids. Trimming shortened V by 0 bases and J by 5 bases, and 11 bases separated the two germline ends. The CDR3 region has the DNA TGTGCCAGCAGCGTAGAAGGAGGGGTGTATGGCTACACCTTC. Amino acids: CASSVEGGVYGYTF.

This clonotype is classed as medium-sized. This sequence joins TRBV9 and TRBJ1-6; 8 bases map to TRBD1. V was pared by 4 bases and J by 9 bases, with 9 bases of the junction left unmatched. CDR3 length: 15 residues. Germline CDR1 is SGDLS and CDR2 is YYNGEE. CDR3 sequence: CASSSQGAVGSPLHF. For the CDR3, the DNA is TGTGCCAGCAGCTCGCAGGGGGCGGTAGGTTCACCCCTCCACTTT. The whole variable domain, remainder taken from reference TRBV9 and TRBJ1-6, is DSGVTQTPKHLITATGQRVTLRCSPRSGDLSVYWYQQSLDQGLQFLIQYYNGEERAKGNILERFSAQQFPDLHSELNLSSLELGDSALYFCASSSQGAVGSPLHFGNGTRLTVT.

In this sample, this clonotype turned up many times. V is TRBV9 and J is TRBJ1-3; unclear D gene. Germline V gives CDR1 SGDLS, CDR2 YYNGEE. V dropped 2 bases and J dropped 0 bases, with 9 bases sitting between them. The length of the CDR3 is 15 residues. CDR3 DNA sequence: TGTGCCAGCAGCGTCCGACCGACCTCTGGAAACACCATATATTTT. It is translated as CASSVRPTSGNTIYF.

This clonotype was seen ten or more times. The rearrangement uses TRBV9 and TRBJ2-7, with 8 bases aligning to TRBD2. Germline assignment: CDR1 SGDLS and CDR2 YYNGEE. The length of the CDR3 is 18 residues. V shed 5 bases, J shed 2 bases, and the junction held 18 bases outside the gene matches. The chain's CDR3 is CASSRSPSTSAKTYEQYF. The CDR3 DNA reads as TGTGCCAGCAGTCGTAGCCCGTCGACTAGCGCAAAAACCTACGAGCAGTACTTC.

In this sample, this clonotype turned up many times. The chain combines TRBV9 with TRBJ1-6; tentatively, D is TRBD1 (5 bases). Trimming took off 4 bases at V and 7 bases at J, with 18 bases between the two ends. The germline CDR1 and CDR2 sequences are SGDLS and YYNGEE. The CDR3 has 16 amino acids. CDR3 region: CASSPRGGGKNSPLHF. CDR3 coding DNA: TGTGCCAGCAGCCCAAGGGGTGGAGGCAAGAATTCACCCCTCCACTTT.

This clonotype was picked up many times. The gene calls are TRBV9 and TRBJ2-2; D is undetermined. From germline, CDR1 is SGDLS and CDR2 YYNGEE. This CDR3 has 14 amino acids. The germline V and J ends were trimmed by 0 bases and 3 bases, with 6 bases remaining between them. The CDR3 here is CASSVDQYTGELFF. In nucleotides, the CDR3 is TGTGCCAGCAGCGTAGACCAATACACCGGGGAGCTGTTTTTT.

This clonotype was picked up many times. The rearrangement uses TRBV9 and TRBJ1-6; D is possibly TRBD1 (5 bases). The CDR3 runs to 14 residues. Germline CDR1 and CDR2: SGDLS and YYNGEE. V was cut by 0 bases and J by 10 bases, with 11 bases left in between. The CDR3 nucleotides are TGTGCCAGCAGCGTAGACAGGAGTGGATCACCCCTCCACTTT. Encoded protein: CASSVDRSGSPLHF. The whole variable domain, remainder taken from reference TRBV9 and TRBJ1-6, is DSGVTQTPKHLITATGQRVTLRCSPRSGDLSVYWYQQSLDQGLQFLIQYYNGEERAKGNILERFSAQQFPDLHSELNLSSLELGDSALYFCASSVDRSGSPLHFGNGTRLTVT.

Ten or more counts support this clonotype. As DNA, the CDR3 is TGTGCCAGCAGCGTAGAAGCAGGGCATAGAGCCAAAAACATTCAGTACTTC. This gives the protein CASSVEAGHRAKNIQYF. The J gene is TRBJ2-4, the V gene TRBV9, with D perhaps matching TRBD1 (5 bases). CDR1 and CDR2 (germline): SGDLS, YYNGEE. V lost 0 bases and J 0 bases, leaving 13 bases between the germline ends. CDR3 length: 17 amino acids.

This clonotype appeared a few times. The chain employs TRBV9 and TRBJ2-7; D is unresolved. V lost 4 bases and J 3 bases, leaving 17 bases between the germline ends. The CDR3 loop spans 15 amino acids. Per germline, CDR1 SGDLS and CDR2 YYNGEE. Here the CDR3 reads CASSPLPVAIYEQYF. In DNA, the CDR3 is TGTGCCAGCAGCCCTCTTCCGGTAGCTATCTACGAGCAGTACTTC.

This clonotype showed up many times. This CDR3 reads CASSVAAGGNTGELFF. The CDR3 coding sequence is TGTGCCAGCAGCGTAGCAGCGGGGGGTAACACCGGGGAGCTGTTTTTT. The chain uses TRBV9 and TRBJ2-2; TRBD2 matches at 9 bases. Losses at the gene ends were 0 bases for V and 2 bases for J; bases not matched to a gene: 2. Germline V lookup: CDR1 SGDLS, CDR2 YYNGEE. The CDR3 sequence is 16 residues long.

This clonotype has at least ten counts. The chain couples TRBV9 to TRBJ2-3; 7 bases line up with TRBD2. This CDR3 region has 16 residues. CDR1 SGDLS and CDR2 YYNGEE come from the germline V gene. V gave up 2 bases and J gave up 1 base; unmatched junction bases: 7. The CDR3 DNA reads TGTGCCAGCAGCGTTGGTTCGGCGGGGGGCACAGATACGCAGTATTTT. Amino acid sequence: CASSVGSAGGTDTQYF.